This T cell receptor (beta chain) comes out of a study of human T cells and chemical hapten exposure. Time point specified: pre-sensitization, week 0. Treatment noted: therapeutic diphenylcyclopropenone sensitization with weekly scalp DPC. The germline CDR1 and CDR2 sequences are SEHNR and FQNEAQ (reference sequence). The V end lost 1 base, the J end lost 0 bases, and 8 bases lay between the germline ends. The length of the CDR3 is 15 residues. TCRdb passed the RACE reads through MiXCR, listing each CDR3 protein once. Here the sample spans tens of thousands of distinct CDR3 sequences, about 11% being singletons. This clonotype was observed many times.

Sequenced material: whole blood, taken in connection with sensitization to the hapten diphenylcyclopropenone (DPC). The chain joins TRBV7-9 to TRBJ2-3, with D possibly TRBD2 on 6 matching bases. The receptor's source is a man in his thirties or forties with alopecia areata. Some clones in this sample may be carry-over from other donors' samples. CDR3 sequence reads: CASSLGRDSTDTQYF. CDR3 DNA sequence: TGTGCCAGCAGCTTAGGGCGGGACAGCACAGATACGCAGTATTTT.